One sample yielded the 13 T cell receptor beta chains listed below, sequenced in a study of blood T cell repertoires in COVID-19. Some clones are missing from TCRdb's copy, which holds only in-frame ones; the method was immunoSEQ multiplex PCR. This table has 30,000 to 35,000 clones, around 73% appearing once. The sample was peripheral blood. All receptors derive from a woman aged 60 to 75 with acute or convalescent COVID-19.

This clone was detected a few times. The chain couples TRBV19 to TRBJ1-6; 7 nucleotides match TRBD1. The V segment lost 3 bases and the J segment 5 bases; nucleotides outside the gene matches: 10. The CDR3 length is 17 residues. CDR1 LNHDA and CDR2 SQIVND come from the germline V gene (reference sequence). The CDR3 region is CASSISAQGYDNSPLHF. The CDR3 DNA reads TGTGCCAGTAGTATTTCTGCACAGGGGTACGATAATTCACCCCTCCACTTT.

The V gene is TRBV6-1, the J gene TRBJ1-2, with D perhaps TRBD1 (5 bases). Per germline, CDR1 MNHNS and CDR2 SASEGT. The ends were cut back, 2 bases at V and 10 bases at J, with 11 bases in the middle. The CDR3 loop spans 12 amino acids. The CDR3 DNA reads as TGTGCCAGCAGTGAATTGGGGACTTCCTACACCTTC. Protein product: CASSELGTSYTF.

This clone was recorded only once. The rearrangement links TRBV11-3 to TRBJ2-5; TRBD1 aligns across 7 bases. From germline, CDR1 is SGHNT and CDR2 YENEEA. This CDR3 comprises 12 residues. V lost 1 base, J lost 8 bases, and 1 base stayed unmatched. CDR3 protein: CASSLGQGTQYF. The CDR3 bases are TGTGCCAGCAGCTTAGGACAGGGTACCCAGTACTTC.

This clone was picked up one time. V and J are TRBV5-4 and TRBJ1-2; TRBD1 might be the D (6 bases). This CDR3 comprises 15 residues. V was cut by 0 bases and J by 4 bases, with 13 bases left in between. The germline CDR1 and CDR2 sequences are SGHNT and YYREEE (reference sequence). Here the CDR3 reads CASSLEGGVVYGYTF. For the CDR3, the DNA is TGTGCCAGCAGCTTGGAGGGGGGGGTTGTCTATGGCTACACCTTC.

The chain links TRBV7-3 to TRBJ2-2; tentative D call: TRBD1 (5 bases). Per the germline V gene, CDR1 is SGHTA and CDR2 is FQGTGA. The CDR3 loop spans 13 amino acids. V was cut by 6 bases and J by 7 bases, with 12 bases left in between. CDR3 DNA sequence: TGTGCCAGCAGTCCTAGGGGCGGCGGGGAGCTGTTTTTT. Translating gives CASSPRGGGELFF.

This chain connects TRBV3-1 (or the pseudogene TRBV3-2) to TRBJ2-3, with 8 bases aligning to TRBD1. The germline gives CDR1 LGHDT, CDR2 YNNKEL (reference sequence). Trimming removed 4 bases from V and 1 base from J; junction bases left unmatched: 10. CDR3 length: 17 residues. CDR3 sequence: CASSPVPDRAGTDTQYF. The DNA of the CDR3 is TGTGCCAGCAGCCCCGTCCCGGACAGGGCGGGCACAGATACGCAGTATTTT.

The genes are TRBV14 and TRBJ2-7; 7 bases are shared with TRBD1. Germline V gives CDR1 SGHDN, CDR2 FVKESK. V shed 6 bases and J 3 bases; nucleotides not matched to a gene: 5. The CDR3 is 13 residues long. CDR3 DNA: TGTGCCAGCAGTCATGACAGGGACTACGAGCAGTACTTC. Translating it yields CASSHDRDYEQYF.

The chain joins TRBV29-1 to TRBJ1-1, with TRBD1 as a possible D gene (6 bases). Trimming pared 7 bases from V and 1 base from J, leaving 10 bases between. The CDR3 runs to 12 residues. The germline V gene encodes CDR1 SQVTM and CDR2 ANQGSEA. The CDR3 sequence is CSGSTGNTEAFF. The CDR3 bases are TGCAGCGGATCGACAGGGAACACTGAAGCTTTCTTT.

This rearrangement joins TRBV27 to TRBJ2-3; maybe TRBD1 (5 bases). The CDR3 extends over 15 amino acids. The germline V gene encodes CDR1 MNHEY and CDR2 SMNVEV (reference sequence). Between the trimmed V and J ends, which lost 4 bases and 2 bases, there was a span of 13 bases. The CDR3 DNA reads TGTGCCAGCAGTTCCCAGGGCAGGAACACAGATACGCAGTATTTT. Translation: CASSSQGRNTDTQYF.

V and J are TRBV6-2 or TRBV6-3 and TRBJ2-7, with TRBD1 matching over 7 bases. J was trimmed by 5 bases and V by 4 bases; bases with no gene match: 2. This CDR3 comprises 12 residues. CDR1 is MNHEY, CDR2 SVGEGT, per germline. CDR3 sequence reads: CASSSTGDEQYF. CDR3 in DNA: TGTGCCAGCAGTTCCACAGGGGACGAGCAGTACTTC.

The chain joins TRBV6-5 to TRBJ1-6, with 8 bases that match TRBD1. The CDR3 covers 15 residues. With V trimmed by 5 bases and J by 8 bases, 8 bases remained unmatched. Germline V lookup: CDR1 MNHEY, CDR2 SVGAGI. The CDR3 bases are TGTGCCAGCAGTAGGACAGGGCCGGCCGATTCACCCCTCCACTTT. Translated: CASSRTGPADSPLHF.

The V call is TRBV2, the J call TRBJ1-1; TRBD1 agrees at 10 bases. The CDR3 consists of 14 residues. Germline trimming cut 4 bases from V and 6 bases from J; bases unmatched to any gene: 5. CDR1 and CDR2 from the germline V gene are SNHLY and FYNNEI. The CDR3 DNA reads TGTGCCAGCAGTGGGACAGGGGGGTCTGCTGAAGCTTTCTTT. Protein sequence: CASSGTGGSAEAFF.

This chain links TRBV5-1 with TRBJ1-1, with a weak D call TRBD1 (5 bases). V was shortened by 0 bases and J by 0 bases, with 15 bases between the two germline ends. CDR1 SGHRS and CDR2 YFSETQ come from the germline V gene. The CDR3 has 17 amino acids. CDR3 nucleotides: TGCGCCAGCAGCTTGGTCAGGGAAGGGTCTATGAACACTGAAGCTTTCTTT. This codes for CASSLVREGSMNTEAFF.